Listed below are T cell receptor beta chains from one sample, sequenced in a study of cytomegalovirus exposure and HLA in healthy donors. Method: immunoSEQ multiplex PCR; TCRdb's copy keeps in-frame clones and lacks some. Of some 190,000 clones in the sample, around 80% were seen once. Sequencing was performed on PBMCs. The source of these receptors is a man in his forties in good health and CMV-seronegative. Both conserved end residues are part of each CDR3. Fields, in order: clone size, V gene, D gene, J gene, CDR3 DNA, CDR3 protein. The D gene is left open where the match is weak. Clone size is not always given. Where it is, it says once, few, many or a class for expanded clones.

size: .
V: TRBV7-9
D: .
J: TRBJ1-6
DNA: TGTGCCAGCAGCAATACAGGGAATAATTCACCCCTCCACTTT
CDR3: CASSNTGNNSPLHF

size: .
V: TRBV28
D: .
J: TRBJ2-5
DNA: TGTGCCAGCAGTCCCTCAGAGACCCAGTACTTC
CDR3: CASSPSETQYF

size: once
V: TRBV11-1
D: .
J: TRBJ1-3
DNA: TGTGCCAGCAGCCGTGTTCCTGGAAACACCATATATTTT
CDR3: CASSRVPGNTIYF

size: .
V: TRBV28
D: TRBD2
J: TRBJ2-7
DNA: TGTGCCAGCAGTCTGCCCGGGGCTAGCGGGCCTCGCTACGAGCAGTACTTC
CDR3: CASSLPGASGPRYEQYF

size: .
V: TRBV19
D: TRBD1
J: TRBJ1-3
DNA: TGTGCCGGAACGACCGGGACAGGGGGCGAAATTTCGCCTGGAAACACCATATATTTT
CDR3: CAGTTGTGGEISPGNTIYF

size: .
V: TRBV7-3
D: TRBD1
J: TRBJ1-1
DNA: TGTGCCAGCAGCGGGGCCCTCGGACAGGGGGGGAGCACTGAAGCTTTCTTT
CDR3: CASSGALGQGGSTEAFF

size: .
V: TRBV21-1
D: .
J: TRBJ2-1
DNA: TGTGCCAGCAGGCGATTTAAGAGGGAGGGCCCCTCCTACAATGAGCAGTTCTTC
CDR3: CASRRFKREGPSYNEQFF

size: once
V: TRBV5-4
D: .
J: TRBJ2-2
DNA: TGTGCCAGCAGCTTGGATCCGGGGGAGCTGTTTTTT
CDR3: CASSLDPGELFF

size: .
V: TRBV7-6
D: .
J: TRBJ2-5
DNA: TGTGCCAGCAGCTCGCAGCCAGGGGCAAGCGTGGAGACCCAGTACTTC
CDR3: CASSSQPGASVETQYF

size: .
V: TRBV7-9
D: TRBD2
J: TRBJ2-1
DNA: TGTTCCAGCAGCCTCACTAGCGGGGGGGTGAGTGAGCAGTTCTTC
CDR3: CSSSLTSGGVSEQFF

size: .
V: TRBV27
D: .
J: TRBJ2-7
DNA: TGTGCCACCGTAAATGAGGACACTCCCCACGAGCAGTACTTC
CDR3: CATVNEDTPHEQYF

size: .
V: TRBV19
D: TRBD1
J: TRBJ1-6
DNA: TGTGCCAGTAGTATACGGGTGTGGAGACAGGGAATTGCATCCTATAATTCACCCCTCCACTTT
CDR3: CASSIRVWRQGIASYNSPLHF

size: .
V: TRBV5-1
D: .
J: TRBJ2-3
DNA: TGCGCCAGCAGCTTGTGGGGGGAGGATACGCAGTATTTT
CDR3: CASSLWGEDTQYF

size: .
V: TRBV4-2
D: .
J: TRBJ2-3
DNA: TGTGCCAGCACCGCTCGGGGGTGGGGGGTCACAGATACGCAGTATTTT
CDR3: CASTARGWGVTDTQYF

size: .
V: TRBV5-5
D: .
J: TRBJ1-5
DNA: TGTGCCAGCAGCTTTCTGGACGGACGGGAACAGCCCCAGCATTTT
CDR3: CASSFLDGREQPQHF

size: .
V: TRBV19
D: .
J: TRBJ1-6
DNA: TGTGCCAGTAGTGCGGATAATTCACCCCTCCACTTT
CDR3: CASSADNSPLHF

size: .
V: TRBV7-2
D: .
J: TRBJ2-3
DNA: TGTGCCAGCAGCTCAGACAGGTCTTGGGGCACAGATACGCAGTATTTT
CDR3: CASSSDRSWGTDTQYF

size: .
V: TRBV14
D: .
J: TRBJ1-1
DNA: TGTGCCAGCAGCCAAGATCGACAAATCTGGGCTTTCTTT
CDR3: CASSQDRQIWAFF

size: .
V: TRBV6-5
D: TRBD1
J: TRBJ1-5
DNA: TGTGCCAGCAGATCTACAGGGGGCCAGCCCCAGCATTTT
CDR3: CASRSTGGQPQHF

size: .
V: TRBV7-3
D: TRBD2
J: TRBJ2-2
DNA: TGTGCCAGCAGCCAGGGACTAGCGGGGGGAAGCACCGGGGAGCTGTTTTTT
CDR3: CASSQGLAGGSTGELFF

size: .
V: TRBV9
D: TRBD2
J: TRBJ2-3
DNA: TGTGCCAGCAGCGTGTTAACGGGGGGGCTGTCAGATACGCAGTATTTT
CDR3: CASSVLTGGLSDTQYF

size: once
V: TRBV5-6
D: .
J: TRBJ2-7
DNA: TGTGCCAGCAGCCTCTTAAACGGCTACGAGCAGTACTTC
CDR3: CASSLLNGYEQYF

size: few
V: TRBV11-2
D: .
J: TRBJ2-1
DNA: TGTGCCAGCAGCTTAGGCCGGGGCAATGAGCAGTTCTTC
CDR3: CASSLGRGNEQFF

size: once
V: TRBV28
D: .
J: TRBJ1-2
DNA: TGTGCCATACAGATTAACTATGGCTACACCTTC
CDR3: CAIQINYGYTF

size: .
V: TRBV27
D: TRBD1
J: TRBJ2-1
DNA: TGTGCCAGCAGTTTAGAGGGGGCCTCCTACAATGAGCAGTTCTTC
CDR3: CASSLEGASYNEQFF

size: .
V: TRBV30
D: .
J: TRBJ2-2
DNA: TGTGCCTGGAGGGTCGGAGGGGCCTTTAGCACCGGGGAGCTGTTTTTT
CDR3: CAWRVGGAFSTGELFF

size: .
V: TRBV5-5
D: TRBD1
J: TRBJ2-2
DNA: TGTGCCAGCAGCTGGACAGGGGCGGTTCGGGACACCGGGGAGCTGTTTTTT
CDR3: CASSWTGAVRDTGELFF

size: .
V: TRBV5-1
D: TRBD2
J: TRBJ2-1
DNA: TGCGCCAGCGGGCGGGAGGAGGTCTACAATGAGCAGTTCTTC
CDR3: CASGREEVYNEQFF

size: once
V: TRBV6-4
D: .
J: TRBJ2-5
DNA: TGTGCCAGCAGTAGAGCCCCTTCAGAGACCCAGTACTTC
CDR3: CASSRAPSETQYF